A single sample gave rise to the 18 T cell receptor beta chains below, sequenced in a study of neurological immune-mediated disorders. One entry per CDR3 protein, called by TCRdb with MiXCR from the 5' RACE reads. The table shows tens of thousands of distinct CDR3 sequences, with about 2.5% occurring only once. The material sequenced was PBMCs. These receptors originate from a man in his fifties with multiple sclerosis.

This clonotype has more than one count but fewer than ten. CDR3 nucleotide sequence: TGTGCCAGCAGCTTAACGGCGAGCTCCTATAATTCACCCCTCCACTTT. Translation: CASSLTASSYNSPLHF. This chain connects TRBV7-8 to TRBJ1-6; D ambiguous. Per germline, CDR1 SGHVS and CDR2 FQNEAQ. V was clipped by 2 bases and J by 0 bases, with 8 bases between them. This CDR3 has 16 residues.

This clonotype was picked up many times. The chain combines TRBV25-1 with TRBJ2-6; the match to TRBD1 covers 9 bases. Germline CDR1 reads MGHDK; CDR2 reads SYGVNS. Unmatched junction bases numbered 9, after V lost 5 bases and J lost 1 base. The CDR3 is 18 amino acids. The CDR3 loop is CASSPHTGGVSGANVLTF. As DNA, the CDR3 is TGTGCCAGCAGTCCACATACAGGGGGCGTTTCTGGGGCCAACGTCCTGACTTTC.

Many counts were recorded for this clonotype. This chain joins TRBV20-1 and TRBJ1-6; D may be TRBD1 (6 bases). CDR1 is DFQATT and CDR2 is SNEGSKA in the germline V gene (reference sequence). The length of the CDR3 is 16 residues. With 6 bases removed from V and 7 bases from J, the gap between germline ends came to 22 bases. The CDR3 spells CSARRGASSANSPLHF. The DNA for the CDR3 is TGCAGTGCCCGCCGGGGGGCGAGTTCCGCGAATTCACCCCTCCACTTT.

This clonotype was counted at least ten times. The V call is TRBV12-3 or TRBV12-4, the J call TRBJ2-6; D is perhaps TRBD1 (6 bases). V dropped 3 bases and J dropped 0 bases, with 9 bases sitting between them. CDR3 size: 16 residues. CDR3: CASSFIGGSGANVLTF. The CDR3 region has the DNA TGTGCCAGCAGTTTTATAGGGGGCTCTGGGGCCAACGTCCTGACTTTC.

This clonotype was found many times. This chain uses TRBV12-3 or TRBV12-4 with TRBJ2-3, with D perhaps being TRBD1 or TRBD2 (5 bases each). Trimming took off 5 bases at V and 10 bases at J, with 25 bases between the two ends. This CDR3 has 16 residues. Here the CDR3 reads CASSPTGQSSRGAQYF. The DNA of the CDR3 is TGTGCCAGCAGTCCCACCGGTCAGAGCTCGAGGGGTGCGCAGTATTTT.

The rearrangement links TRBV29-1 to TRBJ2-3, with D uncertain. The CDR3 covers 13 residues. Trimming stripped 8 bases from V and 11 bases from J, with 23 bases between. CDR1 and CDR2 from the germline V gene are SQVTM and ANQGSEA. In DNA, the CDR3 is TGCAGCATTGTCTCACAACAAAACCCGCAGCAGTATTTT. It codes for CSIVSQQNPQQYF.

This clonotype occurred many times. The rearrangement links TRBV3-1 to TRBJ2-7; D call uncertain. The CDR3 totals 13 residues. V gave up 1 base and J gave up 4 bases, with 8 bases separating them. The germline V gene has CDR1 LGHDT and CDR2 YNNKEL (reference sequence). CDR3 nucleotide sequence: TGTGCCAGCAGCCAAGTACAAAGTTACGAGCAGTACTTC. This encodes CASSQVQSYEQYF.

At least ten counts were recorded for this clonotype. This rearrangement joins TRBV20-1 to TRBJ2-3; 9 nucleotides line up with TRBD2. The length of the CDR3 is 16 residues. CDR1 is DFQATT and CDR2 is SNEGSKA in the germline V gene (reference sequence). With V trimmed by 6 bases and J by 0 bases, 10 bases remained unmatched. The CDR3 spells CSAQTSGPPSTDTQYF. CDR3 coding DNA: TGCAGTGCCCAGACTAGCGGACCCCCTAGCACAGATACGCAGTATTTT.

In its sample, this clonotype was seen many times. The V call is TRBV5-1, the J call TRBJ2-1; 15 positions agree with TRBD2. CDR1 SGHRS and CDR2 YFSETQ come from the germline V gene. The CDR3 covers 15 residues. J was trimmed by 11 bases and V by 6 bases; bases with no gene match: 9. CDR3 amino acids: CASTDPGLAGGKQFF. CDR3 DNA sequence: TGCGCCAGCACCGATCCGGGACTAGCGGGGGGCAAGCAGTTCTTC.

This clonotype was seen ten or more times. The rearrangement links TRBV9 to TRBJ2-2; D gene unclear. V was cut by 0 bases and J by 1 base, with 7 bases left in between. This CDR3 spans 15 amino acids. Germline values: CDR1 SGDLS, CDR2 YYNGEE. The CDR3 sequence is CASSVDRKNTGELFF. CDR3 nucleotide sequence: TGTGCCAGCAGCGTAGATAGAAAGAACACCGGGGAGCTGTTTTTT.

This clonotype was found many times. The chain combines TRBV2 with TRBJ2-7, with 10 bases identical to TRBD2. The length of the CDR3 is 14 residues. Germline V gives CDR1 SNHLY, CDR2 FYNNEI. V was pared by 6 bases and J by 6 bases, with 8 bases of the junction left unmatched. CDR3 protein: CASRGAGGPTEQYF. The DNA of the CDR3 is TGTGCCAGCAGGGGAGCGGGGGGGCCAACCGAGCAGTACTTC.

This clonotype was counted many times. The chain employs TRBV5-8 and TRBJ1-2, with D hard to call. V dropped 4 bases and J dropped 1 base, with 14 bases sitting between them. This CDR3 contains 15 residues. Germline loops: CDR1 SGHTS, CDR2 YDEGEE. Here the CDR3 DNA reads TGTGCCAGCAGCGGCTCTCGCGGATTTAACTATGGCTACACCTTC. This encodes CASSGSRGFNYGYTF.

This clonotype was detected many times. The V and J genes are TRBV12-3 or TRBV12-4 and TRBJ2-7; D remains unclear. The CDR3 extends over 14 amino acids. Trimming left V 5 bases short and J 0 bases short, with 11 bases between. The chain's CDR3 is CASSPPGSSYEQYF. CDR3 nucleotides: TGTGCCAGCAGTCCCCCGGGTAGCTCCTACGAGCAGTACTTC.

This clonotype was recorded at least ten times. This chain joins TRBV7-2 and TRBJ2-7; tentative D call: TRBD1 (5 bases). V was trimmed by 8 bases and J by 2 bases, leaving 13 bases between them. Germline CDR1 reads SGHTA; CDR2 reads FQGNSA. The CDR3 spans 13 residues. The CDR3 sequence: CASRPPTAYEQYF. The CDR3 nucleotides read TGTGCCAGCCGCCCCCCGACAGCCTACGAGCAGTACTTC.

There are many counts of this clonotype. V usage is TRBV5-4 and J usage is TRBJ1-2; 7 bases are shared with TRBD1. The CDR3 is 13 amino acids. The germline V gene has CDR1 SGHNT and CDR2 YYREEE (reference sequence). After removal of 4 bases from V and 14 bases from J, the junction contained 14 bases not matched to a gene. As DNA, the CDR3 is TGTGCCAGCAGCCGCCGGGACAGCTTCTATGGAACCTTC. It is translated as CASSRRDSFYGTF. Full variable domain (rest looked up from reference TRBV5-4 and TRBJ1-2): ETGVTQSPTHLIKTRGQQVTLRCSSQSGHNTVSWYQQALGQGPQFIFQYYREEENGRGNFPPRFSGLQFPNYSSELNVNALELDDSALYLCASSRRDSFYGTFGSGTRLTVV.

There are many counts of this clonotype. The J gene is TRBJ1-1, the V gene TRBV6-1; 7 bases align to TRBD1. With V trimmed by 6 bases and J by 5 bases, 3 bases remained unmatched. This CDR3 comprises 12 residues. Germline lookup yields CDR1 MNHNS and CDR2 SASEGT. The CDR3 region is CASRRQGTEAFF. The CDR3 coding sequence is TGTGCCAGCAGGCGACAGGGAACTGAAGCTTTCTTT.

This clonotype was counted ten times or more. The chain links TRBV28 to TRBJ2-2; D ambiguous. From germline, CDR1 is MDHEN and CDR2 SYDVKM. The CDR3 covers 13 residues. V was pared by 3 bases and J by 3 bases, with 5 bases between. The CDR3 region has the DNA TGTGCCAGCAGTTTTGGGGACACCGGGGAGCTGTTTTTT. Its protein product is CASSFGDTGELFF.

This clonotype was seen ten or more times. V and J are TRBV6-2 or TRBV6-3 and TRBJ2-7; D remains ambiguous. Germline V gives CDR1 MNHEY, CDR2 SVGEGT. V was shortened by 7 bases and J by 2 bases, with 18 bases between the two germline ends. This CDR3 has 15 amino acids. The CDR3 DNA sequence: TGTGCCAGCATACCTCACTCGAGGTTCGCCTACGAGCAGTACTTC. This gives the protein CASIPHSRFAYEQYF.